This T cell receptor (beta chain) stems from a study of early T cells in non-severe SARS-CoV-2 infection. At the level of the study: With bulk RNA from unsorted whole blood as input, sequencing yielded unpaired chains.

Individual cDNA molecules each received unique molecular identifiers attached to them. TCRdb re-called the 5' RACE reads with MiXCR, one entry per CDR3 protein. The top ten clones hold roughly a tenth of a sample with under 60,000 distinct CDR3 sequences, over 7.5% of them seen once. Overall study findings and caveats: Missing private and CD4 specificities, VDJdb matching favored anti-spike CD8 responses.

Germline V lookup: CDR1 SQVTM, CDR2 ANQGSEA. CDR3 length equals 8 residues. V was trimmed by 7 bases and J by 8 bases, leaving 5 bases between them. Points on this clonotype: Antigen unknown.

This TCR was sampled from an adult who was a healthcare worker with PCR-confirmed SARS-CoV-2 infection or an uninfected control (not recorded which). This rearrangement joins TRBV29-1 to TRBJ1-1; D is ambiguous. Sequenced: whole blood. The CDR3 sequence is CSASEAFF. The CDR3, as DNA: TGCAGCGCCTCGGAAGCTTTCTTT.